The 21 T cell receptor beta chains below were found in one sample sequenced in a study of technical replicates of blood from a handful of donors. Sequencing was performed with immunoSEQ multiplex PCR; in TCRdb, only in-frame clones are kept and a portion is missing. The table has 75,000 to 95,000 clones, about 93% seen once. Sequencing was performed on T cells isolated from PBMCs. These receptors all stem from a human donor in good health.

The chain joins TRBV2 to TRBJ2-5; TRBD1 matches 8 bases. Looked up from germline, CDR1 is SNHLY and CDR2 is FYNNEI. The CDR3 contains 14 residues. V dropped 7 bases and J dropped 2; count of bases not matched to a gene: 6. The CDR3 DNA reads TGTGCCAGCAACCGACAGGGGAGTCAAGAGACCCAGTACTTC. It yields the protein CASNRQGSQETQYF.

The chain recombines TRBV9 with TRBJ2-1; 9 bases align to TRBD2. The V and J ends lost 0 bases and 9 bases, in that order; junction bases with no gene match: 7. The CDR3 length is 15 residues. Germline CDR1 is SGDLS and CDR2 is YYNGEE. The CDR3 sequence: CASSVGVAGVGEQFF. The CDR3 nucleotides are TGTGCCAGCAGCGTAGGGGTAGCGGGGGTGGGTGAGCAGTTCTTC.

The chain carries TRBV6-5 and TRBJ2-7; 11 bases are shared with TRBD2. The CDR3 runs to 15 residues. Germline loops: CDR1 MNHEY, CDR2 SVGAGI. J gave up 2 bases and V 3 bases, and 3 bases lay outside the gene matches. DNA of the CDR3: TGTGCCAGCAGTTATAGCGGGGGGGCCGCCTACGAGCAGTACTTC. Amino acids: CASSYSGGAAYEQYF.

This chain uses TRBV7-9 with TRBJ1-6, with D possibly TRBD1 on 5 matching bases. Between the trimmed V and J ends, which lost 3 bases and 4 bases, there was a span of 7 bases. The CDR3 runs 14 residues. Germline V gene lookup returns CDR1 SEHNR and CDR2 FQNEAQ (reference sequence). CDR3: CASSFRQYNSPLHF. The DNA of the CDR3 is TGTGCCAGCAGCTTTAGACAGTATAATTCACCCCTCCACTTT.

The CDR3: CASSDVQGIVSNQPQHF. In nucleotides, the CDR3 is TGTGCCAGCAGTGATGTACAGGGAATCGTGAGCAATCAGCCCCAGCATTTT. The rearrangement uses TRBV6-1 and TRBJ1-5; perhaps TRBD1 as D (6 bases). This CDR3 region has 17 residues. CDR1 MNHNS and CDR2 SASEGT come from the germline V gene. V lost 3 bases to trimming and J lost 1 base, with 16 bases between them.

The rearrangement links TRBV28 to TRBJ2-3; D unresolved. Germline values: CDR1 MDHEN, CDR2 SYDVKM. The V end was cut by 6 bases, the J end by 10 bases, with 14 bases between. This CDR3 spans 12 amino acids. This CDR3 reads CASSGFGRAQYF. CDR3 in DNA: TGTGCCAGCAGCGGTTTTGGGCGCGCGCAGTATTTT.

This sequence joins TRBV10-3 and TRBJ2-1; no clear D. With 2 bases removed from V and 1 base from J, the gap between germline ends came to 9 bases. Germline assignment: CDR1 ENHRY and CDR2 SYGVKD. The CDR3 is 15 amino acids. CDR3 in amino acids: CAISESTPSYNEQFF. In DNA form, the CDR3 reads TGTGCCATCAGTGAGAGTACTCCTTCCTACAATGAGCAGTTCTTC.

The chain has TRBV28 and TRBJ2-7; 8 nucleotides align to TRBD2. With V trimmed by 6 bases and J by 3 bases, 16 bases remained unmatched. The CDR3 sequence is 17 residues long. The V gene's germline CDR1 is MDHEN and CDR2 SYDVKM. The CDR3 loop is CASRPGGGATRNYEQYF. CDR3 in DNA: TGTGCCAGCAGGCCCGGGGGGGGCGCGACACGAAACTACGAGCAGTACTTC.

The chain has TRBV13 and TRBJ2-3, with 11 bases that match TRBD2. Germline values: CDR1 PRHDT, CDR2 FYEKMQ (reference sequence). Trimming at V came to 5 bases and at J to 0 bases, leaving 16 bases not matched to a gene. The CDR3 has 20 residues. Written as DNA, the CDR3 is TGTGCCAGCAGCCGCCGGGACAAGAAGACTAGCGGGGCAAGCACAGATACGCAGTATTTT. Encoded protein: CASSRRDKKTSGASTDTQYF.

J is TRBJ1-1 and V is TRBV5-4; TRBD1 might be the D (5 bases). The V end was cut by 4 bases, the J end by 1 base, with 17 bases between. Germline assignment: CDR1 SGHNT and CDR2 YYREEE (reference sequence). This CDR3 comprises 16 residues. DNA for the CDR3: TGTGCCAGCAGCCGCACAACGACAGAGTGGAACACTGAAGCTTTCTTT. This gives the protein CASSRTTTEWNTEAFF.

The chain links TRBV29-1 to TRBJ1-1; no clear D gene. The CDR3 is made up of 12 amino acids. The germline V gene has CDR1 SQVTM and CDR2 ANQGSEA. V was clipped by 3 bases and J by 4 bases, with 9 bases between them. CDR3 bases: TGCAGCGTTGACTTGTCAGGCACTGAAGCTTTCTTT. It yields the protein CSVDLSGTEAFF.

This chain links TRBV6-5 with TRBJ1-1; no clear D gene. V lost 2 bases and J 1 base, leaving 5 bases between the germline ends. Germline V gene data show CDR1 as MNHEY and CDR2 as SVGAGI. CDR3 size: 13 residues. The CDR3 coding sequence is TGTGCCAGCAGTTACAGGAGGAACACTGAAGCTTTCTTT. Its translation is CASSYRRNTEAFF.

The chain recombines TRBV11-3 with TRBJ2-1, with 7 bases matching TRBD2. Germline assignment: CDR1 SGHNT and CDR2 YENEEA. Trimming at V came to 2 bases and at J to 0 bases, leaving 10 bases not matched to a gene. This CDR3 is 18 amino acids long. The CDR3 sequence: CASSLFRLGGSSYNEQFF. The DNA for the CDR3 is TGTGCCAGCAGCTTATTCCGGTTGGGGGGGAGCTCCTACAATGAGCAGTTCTTC. The variable domain in full, with the rest retrieved from reference TRBV11-3 and TRBJ2-1, is EAGVVQSPRYKIIEKKQPVAFWCNPISGHNTLYWYLQNLGQGPELLIRYENEEAVDDSQLPKDRFSAERLKGVDSTLKIQPAELGDSAVYLCASSLFRLGGSSYNEQFFGPGTRLTVL.

The chain joins TRBV14 to TRBJ2-1, with no clear D. The CDR3 length is 16 residues. Trimming pared 0 bases from V and 3 bases from J, leaving 12 bases between. Germline V lookup: CDR1 SGHDN, CDR2 FVKESK. The DNA for the CDR3 is TGTGCCAGCAGCCAAGAAGCGTCCCTACACTACAATGAGCAGTTCTTC. This encodes CASSQEASLHYNEQFF.

The chain combines TRBV5-4 with TRBJ2-7, with 10 nucleotides matching TRBD1. Germline V gene lookup returns CDR1 SGHNT and CDR2 YYREEE (reference sequence). The V and J ends lost 4 bases and 4 bases, in that order; junction bases with no gene match: 8. The CDR3 has 15 amino acids. The CDR3 DNA is TGTGCCAGCAGCCAGACAGGGGGCGCCGATTACGAGCAGTACTTC. Translating gives CASSQTGGADYEQYF.

The chain recombines TRBV19 with TRBJ1-2, with TRBD1 identical over 8 bases. Germline V lookup: CDR1 LNHDA, CDR2 SQIVND (reference sequence). V shed 4 bases and J 3 bases; nucleotides not matched to a gene: 13. The CDR3 loop spans 17 amino acids. CDR3: CASSTLPQGASDYGYTF. CDR3 sequence (DNA): TGTGCCAGTAGTACACTCCCCCAGGGGGCGTCCGACTATGGCTACACCTTC.

The genes are TRBV7-9 and TRBJ2-1; TRBD2 matches at 10 bases. V was pared by 6 bases and J by 1 base, with 9 bases of the junction left unmatched. CDR3 length equals 17 residues. Germline V gene sequence: CDR1 SEHNR, CDR2 FQNEAQ (reference sequence). CDR3: CASRPSGGARSYNEQFF. The CDR3 DNA follows: TGTGCCAGCAGACCTAGCGGGGGTGCCAGGTCCTACAATGAGCAGTTCTTC.

The chain joins TRBV5-6 to TRBJ1-1; D call uncertain. The V gene lost 4 bases and the J gene lost 0 bases, with 10 bases spanning the gap. The V gene's germline CDR1 is SGHDT and CDR2 YYEEEE. The CDR3 is 14 amino acids. The CDR3 reads CASSVRGLNTEAFF. CDR3 DNA sequence: TGTGCCAGCAGCGTACGTGGGCTGAACACTGAAGCTTTCTTT.

The chain employs TRBV6-5 and TRBJ1-2; 7 bases line up with TRBD1. The CDR3 covers 15 residues. Germline trimming cut 4 bases from V and 3 bases from J; bases unmatched to any gene: 8. CDR1 and CDR2 (germline): MNHEY, SVGAGI. CDR3 sequence (DNA): TGTGCCAGCAGTTCCAGCTTTGGGACAGACTATGGCTACACCTTC. As protein: CASSSSFGTDYGYTF.

A single count supports this clone. The chain joins TRBV14 to TRBJ1-1; 7 nucleotides match TRBD1. The germline gives CDR1 SGHDN, CDR2 FVKESK. The CDR3 length is 16 residues. The J segment lost 0 bases and the V segment lost 3 bases, leaving 7 bases of the junction unmatched. For the CDR3, the DNA is TGTGCCAGCAGCCAGGAACAGGGGAGCATGAACACTGAAGCTTTCTTT. It is translated as CASSQEQGSMNTEAFF.

The rearrangement joins TRBV7-9 to TRBJ2-1; TRBD2 matches 9 bases. The trim removed 5 bases at V and 9 bases at J, leaving 14 bases unmatched. Germline V lookup: CDR1 SEHNR, CDR2 FQNEAQ (reference sequence). The CDR3 totals 16 residues. The CDR3 protein is CASSPLRAAGGTEQFF. The CDR3 DNA sequence: TGTGCCAGCAGCCCACTCCGGGCGGCGGGGGGGACTGAGCAGTTCTTC.